This T cell receptor (beta chain) stems from a study of Graves' ophthalmopathy and Graves' hyperthyroidism. CDR1 is MNHEY and CDR2 is SVGAGI in the germline V gene. The CDR3 is 14 residues long. The ends were cut back, 8 bases at V and 1 base at J, with 14 bases in the middle. Diagnosis relied on clinical symptoms, serum thyroxine, TRAb, thyroid ultrasound and orbital computed tomography. The PBMCs had their origin in approximately 10 ml of fresh peripheral blood. RNA transcripts provided the template for amplifying TCR beta CDR3 regions. An initial RT-PCR round employing HTBI primers preceded a second-round multiplex PCR. One entry per CDR3 protein, called by TCRdb with MiXCR from the multiplex PCR reads. This table holds 40,000 to 50,000 distinct CDR3 sequences, more than 45% found once. This clonotype was observed once.

J is TRBJ1-2 and V is TRBV6-5; D possibly corresponds to TRBD1 (5 bases). The specimen sequenced was peripheral blood. This receptor was obtained from an adult man with Graves' ophthalmopathy. The CDR3 DNA reads as TGTGCCAGCCGTTCCCGGGGGGATAACTATGGCTACACCTTC. The encoded protein is CASRSRGDNYGYTF.